This T cell receptor beta chain was observed in a study of spatial heterogeneity in lung cancer. Study-wide background: Alpha-chain sequences were consistently detected less often than beta-chain sequences.

Per the germline V gene, CDR1 is SGHTS and CDR2 is YDEGEE. The CDR3 runs 15 residues. V lost 0 bases to trimming and J lost 7 bases; unmatched junction nucleotides: 5. MiXCR, applied by TCRdb to the 5' RACE reads, yields one record per CDR3 protein. In the table there are 50,000 to 65,000 distinct CDR3 sequences, about 7% of which are singletons. Noted time point: sample taken at primary tumor resection. The authors sequenced whole RNA from tumor, nontumor lung or frozen PBMC without sorting. The chain employs TRBV5-8 and TRBJ2-1, with 9 bases that match TRBD2. The source of this sequence is a female donor with early-stage non-small cell lung cancer. Sequencing was performed on PBMCs, taken at surgery. Here the CDR3 reads CASSLAYGLANEQFF. The CDR3 region has the DNA TGTGCCAGCAGCTTGGCTTATGGACTAGCGAATGAGCAGTTCTTC.